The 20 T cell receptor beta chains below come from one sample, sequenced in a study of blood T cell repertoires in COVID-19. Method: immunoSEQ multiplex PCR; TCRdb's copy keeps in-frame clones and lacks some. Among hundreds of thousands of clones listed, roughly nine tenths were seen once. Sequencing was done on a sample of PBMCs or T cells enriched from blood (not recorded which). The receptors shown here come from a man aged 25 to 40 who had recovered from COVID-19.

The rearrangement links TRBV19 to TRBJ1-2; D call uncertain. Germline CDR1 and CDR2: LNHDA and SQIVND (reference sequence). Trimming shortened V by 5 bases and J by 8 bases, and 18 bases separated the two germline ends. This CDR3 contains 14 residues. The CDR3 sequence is CASSFLLSPVGYTF. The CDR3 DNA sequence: TGTGCCAGTAGTTTTCTATTGAGCCCGGTCGGCTACACCTTC.

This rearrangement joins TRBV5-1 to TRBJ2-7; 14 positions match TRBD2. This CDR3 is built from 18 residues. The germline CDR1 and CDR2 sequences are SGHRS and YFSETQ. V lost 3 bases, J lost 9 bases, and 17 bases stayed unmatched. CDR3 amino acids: CASSSSLGTSGRPGLQYF. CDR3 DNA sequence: TGCGCCAGCAGCTCCTCCCTCGGGACTAGCGGGAGACCCGGTTTGCAGTACTTC.

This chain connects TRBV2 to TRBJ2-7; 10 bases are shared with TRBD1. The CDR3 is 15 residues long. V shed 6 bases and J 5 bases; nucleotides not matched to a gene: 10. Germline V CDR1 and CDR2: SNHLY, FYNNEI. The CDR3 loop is CASRIRQGAFHEQYF. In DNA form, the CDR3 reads TGTGCCAGCAGAATACGACAGGGGGCTTTCCACGAGCAGTACTTC. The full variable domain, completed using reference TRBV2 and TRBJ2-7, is EPEVTQTPSHQVTQMGQEVILRCVPISNHLYFYWYRQILGQKVEFLVSFYNNEISEKSEIFDDQFSVERPDGSNFTLKIRSTKLEDSAMYFCASRIRQGAFHEQYFGPGTRLTVT.

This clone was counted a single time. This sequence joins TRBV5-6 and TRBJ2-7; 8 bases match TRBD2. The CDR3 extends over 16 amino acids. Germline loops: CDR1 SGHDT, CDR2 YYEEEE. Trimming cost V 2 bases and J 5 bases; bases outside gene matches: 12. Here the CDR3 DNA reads TGTGCCAGCAGCTTCGTGGCAGCGGGAGCTTTAGACGAGCAGTACTTC. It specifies CASSFVAAGALDEQYF.

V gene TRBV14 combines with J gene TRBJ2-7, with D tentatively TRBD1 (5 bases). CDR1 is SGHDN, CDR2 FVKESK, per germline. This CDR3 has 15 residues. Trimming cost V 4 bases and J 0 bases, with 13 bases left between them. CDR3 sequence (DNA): TGTGCCAGCAGCCTCCCAGGGTATCTCTCCTACGAGCAGTACTTC. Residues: CASSLPGYLSYEQYF.

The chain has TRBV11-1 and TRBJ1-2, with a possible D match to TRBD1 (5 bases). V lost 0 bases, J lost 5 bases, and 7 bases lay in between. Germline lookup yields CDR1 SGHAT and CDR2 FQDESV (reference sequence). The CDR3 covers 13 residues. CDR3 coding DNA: TGTGCCAGCAGCTTAGCGCAGGGATATGGCTACACCTTC. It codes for CASSLAQGYGYTF.

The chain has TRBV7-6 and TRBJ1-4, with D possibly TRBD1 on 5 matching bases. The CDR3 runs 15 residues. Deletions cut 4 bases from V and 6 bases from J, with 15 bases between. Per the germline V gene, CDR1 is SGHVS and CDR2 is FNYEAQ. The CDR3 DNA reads TGTGCCAGCAGCTCTCCCGGAGGGGCTCATGAAAAACTGTTTTTT. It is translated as CASSSPGGAHEKLFF.

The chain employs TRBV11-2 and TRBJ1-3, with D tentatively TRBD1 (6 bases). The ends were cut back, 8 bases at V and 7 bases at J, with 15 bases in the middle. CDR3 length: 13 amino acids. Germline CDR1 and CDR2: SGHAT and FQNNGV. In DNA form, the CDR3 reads TGTGCCAGCGGAACCGGGCAGGGGAACACCATATATTTT. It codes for CASGTGQGNTIYF.

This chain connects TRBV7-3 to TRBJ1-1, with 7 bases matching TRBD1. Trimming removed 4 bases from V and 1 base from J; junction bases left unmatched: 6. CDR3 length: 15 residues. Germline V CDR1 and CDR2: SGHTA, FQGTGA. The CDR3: CASSSRQGSNTEAFF. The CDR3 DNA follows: TGTGCCAGCAGCTCCCGACAGGGTTCGAACACTGAAGCTTTCTTT.

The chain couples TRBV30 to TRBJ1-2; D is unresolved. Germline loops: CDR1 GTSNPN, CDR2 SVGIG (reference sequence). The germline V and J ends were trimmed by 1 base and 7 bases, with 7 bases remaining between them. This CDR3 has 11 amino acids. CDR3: CAWSGQVGYTF. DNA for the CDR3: TGTGCCTGGAGTGGGCAGGTTGGCTACACCTTC.

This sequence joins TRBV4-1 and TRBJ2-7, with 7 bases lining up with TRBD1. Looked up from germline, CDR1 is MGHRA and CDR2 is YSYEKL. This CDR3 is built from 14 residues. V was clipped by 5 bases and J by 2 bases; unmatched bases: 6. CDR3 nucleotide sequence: TGCGCCAGCAGCAATACCGGGACAGCCTACGAGCAGTACTTC. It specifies CASSNTGTAYEQYF.

In DNA, the CDR3 is TGTGCCAGCAGCTCCCGGGGGACGGCGGGACTACGAAGGGGAGAGACCCAGTACTTC. Its protein product is CASSSRGTAGLRRGETQYF. The genes are TRBV7-2 and TRBJ2-5; 7 nucleotides match TRBD2. V trimming: 4 bases; J trimming: 4 bases; junction bases outside the gene matches: 21. In germline, CDR1 is SGHTA, CDR2 FQGNSA. The CDR3 is made up of 19 amino acids.

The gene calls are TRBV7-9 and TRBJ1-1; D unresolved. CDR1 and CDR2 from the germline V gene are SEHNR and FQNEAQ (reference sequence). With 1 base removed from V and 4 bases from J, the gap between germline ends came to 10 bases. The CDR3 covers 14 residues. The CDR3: CASSLETGGTEAFF. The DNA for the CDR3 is TGTGCCAGCAGCTTAGAGACGGGAGGCACTGAAGCTTTCTTT. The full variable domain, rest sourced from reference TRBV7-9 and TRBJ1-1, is DTGVSQNPRHKITKRGQNVTFRCDPISEHNRLYWYRQTLGQGPEFLTYFQNEAQLEKSRLLSDRFSAERPKGSFSTLEIQRTEQGDSAMYLCASSLETGGTEAFFGQGTRLTVV.

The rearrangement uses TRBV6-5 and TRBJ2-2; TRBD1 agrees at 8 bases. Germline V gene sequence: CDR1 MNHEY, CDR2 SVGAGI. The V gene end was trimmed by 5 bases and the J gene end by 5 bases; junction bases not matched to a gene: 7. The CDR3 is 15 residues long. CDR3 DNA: TGTGCCAGCAGTCGAGGACAGGGAGGAACCGGGGAGCTGTTTTTT. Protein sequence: CASSRGQGGTGELFF.

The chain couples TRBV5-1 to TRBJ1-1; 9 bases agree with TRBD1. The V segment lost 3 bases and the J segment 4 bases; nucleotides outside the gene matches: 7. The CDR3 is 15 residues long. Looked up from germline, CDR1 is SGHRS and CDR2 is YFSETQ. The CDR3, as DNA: TGCGCCAGCAGCTCCGGGACAGGGATTGGCACTGAAGCTTTCTTT. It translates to CASSSGTGIGTEAFF.

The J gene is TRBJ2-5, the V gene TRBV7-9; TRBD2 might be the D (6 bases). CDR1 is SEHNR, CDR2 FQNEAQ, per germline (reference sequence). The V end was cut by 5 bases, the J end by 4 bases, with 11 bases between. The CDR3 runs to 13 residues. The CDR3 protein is CASSPLGGETQYF. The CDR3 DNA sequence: TGTGCCAGCAGCCCCTTGGGGGGAGAGACCCAGTACTTC. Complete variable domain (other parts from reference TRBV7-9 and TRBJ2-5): DTGVSQNPRHKITKRGQNVTFRCDPISEHNRLYWYRQTLGQGPEFLTYFQNEAQLEKSRLLSDRFSAERPKGSFSTLEIQRTEQGDSAMYLCASSPLGGETQYFGPGTRLLVL.

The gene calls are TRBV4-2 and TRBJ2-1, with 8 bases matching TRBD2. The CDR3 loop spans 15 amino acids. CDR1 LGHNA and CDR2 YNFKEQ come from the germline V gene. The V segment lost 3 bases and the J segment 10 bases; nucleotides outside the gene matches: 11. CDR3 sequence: CASSHTGTRLVEQFF. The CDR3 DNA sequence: TGTGCCAGCAGCCATACCGGGACTAGGTTAGTGGAGCAGTTCTTC.

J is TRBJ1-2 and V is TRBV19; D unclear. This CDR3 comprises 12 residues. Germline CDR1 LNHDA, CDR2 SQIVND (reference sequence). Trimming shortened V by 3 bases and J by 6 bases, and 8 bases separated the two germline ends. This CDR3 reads CASSMPGDGYTF. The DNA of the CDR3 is TGTGCCAGTAGTATGCCCGGGGATGGCTACACCTTC.

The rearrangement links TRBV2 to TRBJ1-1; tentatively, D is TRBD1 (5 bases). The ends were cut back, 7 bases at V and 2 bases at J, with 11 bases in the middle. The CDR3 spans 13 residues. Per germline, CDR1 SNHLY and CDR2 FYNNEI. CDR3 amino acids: CASTRQSNTEAFF. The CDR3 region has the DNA TGTGCCAGCACAAGACAGAGTAACACTGAAGCTTTCTTT.

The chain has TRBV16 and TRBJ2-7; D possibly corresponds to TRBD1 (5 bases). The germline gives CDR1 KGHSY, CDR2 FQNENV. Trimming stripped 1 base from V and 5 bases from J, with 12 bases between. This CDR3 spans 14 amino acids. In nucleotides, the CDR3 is TGTGCCAGCAGCCAATTTGCAGGGCCCAACGAGCAGTACTTC. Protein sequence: CASSQFAGPNEQYF.